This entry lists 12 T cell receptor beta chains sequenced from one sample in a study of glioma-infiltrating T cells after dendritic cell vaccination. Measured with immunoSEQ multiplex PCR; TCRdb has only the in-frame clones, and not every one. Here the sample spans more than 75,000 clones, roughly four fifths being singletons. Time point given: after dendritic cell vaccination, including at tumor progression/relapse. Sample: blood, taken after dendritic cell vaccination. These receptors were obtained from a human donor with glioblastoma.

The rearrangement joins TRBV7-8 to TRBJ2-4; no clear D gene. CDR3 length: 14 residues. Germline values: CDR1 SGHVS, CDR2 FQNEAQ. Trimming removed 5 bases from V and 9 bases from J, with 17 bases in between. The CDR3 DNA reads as TGTGCCAGCAGCAATCCGGGTCCTTCCCCCATTCAGTACTTC. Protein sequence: CASSNPGPSPIQYF.

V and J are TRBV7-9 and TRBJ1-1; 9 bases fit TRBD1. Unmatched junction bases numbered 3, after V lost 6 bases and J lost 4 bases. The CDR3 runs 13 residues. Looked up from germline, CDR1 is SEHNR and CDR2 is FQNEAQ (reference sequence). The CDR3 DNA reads TGTGCCAGCAGGTCGACAGGGGGCACTGAAGCTTTCTTT. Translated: CASRSTGGTEAFF. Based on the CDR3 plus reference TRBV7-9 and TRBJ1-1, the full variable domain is DTGVSQNPRHKITKRGQNVTFRCDPISEHNRLYWYRQTLGQGPEFLTYFQNEAQLEKSRLLSDRFSAERPKGSFSTLEIQRTEQGDSAMYLCASRSTGGTEAFFGQGTRLTVV.

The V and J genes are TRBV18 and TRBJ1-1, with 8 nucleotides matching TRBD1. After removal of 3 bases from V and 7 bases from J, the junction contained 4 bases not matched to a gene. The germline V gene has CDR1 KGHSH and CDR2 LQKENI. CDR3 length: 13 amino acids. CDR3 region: CASSPRDRNEAFF. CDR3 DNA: TGTGCCAGCTCACCCCGGGACAGGAATGAAGCTTTCTTT.

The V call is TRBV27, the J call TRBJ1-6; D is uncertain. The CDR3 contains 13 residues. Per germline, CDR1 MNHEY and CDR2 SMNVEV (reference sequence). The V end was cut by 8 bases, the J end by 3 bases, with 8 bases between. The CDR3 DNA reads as TGTGCCAGCTCAAATTTCTATAATTCACCCCTCCACTTT. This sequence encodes CASSNFYNSPLHF.

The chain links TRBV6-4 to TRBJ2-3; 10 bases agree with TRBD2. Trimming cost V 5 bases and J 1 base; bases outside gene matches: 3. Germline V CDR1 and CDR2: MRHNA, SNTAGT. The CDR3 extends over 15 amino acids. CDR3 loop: CASSPTSGGTDTQYF. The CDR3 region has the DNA TGTGCCAGCAGTCCAACTAGCGGGGGCACAGATACGCAGTATTTT.

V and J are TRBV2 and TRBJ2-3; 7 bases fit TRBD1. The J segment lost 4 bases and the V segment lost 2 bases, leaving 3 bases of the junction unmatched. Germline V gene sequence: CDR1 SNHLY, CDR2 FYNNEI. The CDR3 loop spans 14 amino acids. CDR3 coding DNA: TGTGCCAGCAGTGAATCAGGGGGTGCAGATACGCAGTATTTT. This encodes CASSESGGADTQYF.

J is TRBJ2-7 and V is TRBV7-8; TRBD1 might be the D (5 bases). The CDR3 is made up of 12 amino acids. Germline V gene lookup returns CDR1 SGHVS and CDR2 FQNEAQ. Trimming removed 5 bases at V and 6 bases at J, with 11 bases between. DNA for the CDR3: TGTGCCAGCAGCGCCTACAGGCGCGAGCAGTACTTC. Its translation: CASSAYRREQYF.

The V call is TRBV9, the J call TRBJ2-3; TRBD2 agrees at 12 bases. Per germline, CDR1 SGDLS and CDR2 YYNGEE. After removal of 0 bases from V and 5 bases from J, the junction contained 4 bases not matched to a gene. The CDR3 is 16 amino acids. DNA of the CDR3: TGTGCCAGCAGCGTAGGGACTAGCGGGAAGATAGATACGCAGTATTTT. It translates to CASSVGTSGKIDTQYF. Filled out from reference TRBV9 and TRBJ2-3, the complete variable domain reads DSGVTQTPKHLITATGQRVTLRCSPRSGDLSVYWYQQSLDQGLQFLIQYYNGEERAKGNILERFSAQQFPDLHSELNLSSLELGDSALYFCASSVGTSGKIDTQYFGPGTRLTVL.

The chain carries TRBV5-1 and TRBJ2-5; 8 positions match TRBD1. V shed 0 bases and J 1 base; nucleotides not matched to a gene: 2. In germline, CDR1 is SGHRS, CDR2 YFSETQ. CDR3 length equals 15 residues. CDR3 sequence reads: CASSLGQGSQETQYF. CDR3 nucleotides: TGCGCCAGCAGCTTGGGACAGGGGAGCCAAGAGACCCAGTACTTC.

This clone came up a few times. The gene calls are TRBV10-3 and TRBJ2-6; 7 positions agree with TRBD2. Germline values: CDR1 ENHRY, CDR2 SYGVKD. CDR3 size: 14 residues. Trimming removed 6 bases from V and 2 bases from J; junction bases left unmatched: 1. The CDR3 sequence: CAISSGAGANVLTF. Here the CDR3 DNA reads TGTGCCATCAGCAGCGGGGCTGGGGCCAACGTCCTGACTTTC.

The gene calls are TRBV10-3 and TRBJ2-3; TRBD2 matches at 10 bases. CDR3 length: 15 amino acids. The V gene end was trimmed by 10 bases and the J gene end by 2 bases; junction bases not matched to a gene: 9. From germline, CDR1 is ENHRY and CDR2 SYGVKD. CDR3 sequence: CATIGLADTTDTQYF. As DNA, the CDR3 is TGTGCCACCATTGGACTAGCGGATACCACAGATACGCAGTATTTT.

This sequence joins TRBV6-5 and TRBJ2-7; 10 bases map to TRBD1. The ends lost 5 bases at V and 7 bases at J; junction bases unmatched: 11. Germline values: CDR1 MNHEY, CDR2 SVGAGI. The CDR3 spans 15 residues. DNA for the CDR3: TGTGCCAGCAGTCAAACTGACAGGGGGCAGTGGGAGCAGTACTTC. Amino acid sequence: CASSQTDRGQWEQYF.